This T cell receptor (beta chain) comes out of a study of cytomegalovirus exposure and HLA in healthy donors. Study-wide points: The authors listed 150 to 200 TCR beta chains as cytomegalovirus-associated. Earlier analysis found most TCR beta V segments productive about 87% or about 30% of the time.

As for this clone: The antigen is unknown.

The germline V gene encodes CDR1 SGHVS and CDR2 FNYEAQ. The V and J ends lost 0 bases and 7 bases, in that order; junction bases with no gene match: 12. This CDR3 is built from 19 residues. Primers: 60 Vbeta forward and 13 Jbeta reverse. This table comes from immunoSEQ multiplex PCR, and its TCRdb copy is limited to in-frame clones, with some not included. The sample comprises 160,000 or so clones, about three quarters of which are singletons, and around 2.4% rests with the top ten. This clonotype originated in a female donor in good health and CMV-seronegative. This chain connects TRBV7-6 to TRBJ2-1; 13 bases fit TRBD2. The sequencing input was PBMCs. The DNA for the CDR3 is TGTGCCAGCAGCTTAGCCCACCGATCGGGGACTAGCGGGGTGAATGAGCAGTTCTTC. It translates to CASSLAHRSGTSGVNEQFF.